One and the same sample provided the 8 T cell receptor beta chains below, sequenced in a study of CD8 T cells in ankylosing spondylitis. In TCRdb, the 5' RACE reads were re-called with MiXCR into one record per CDR3 protein. The sample holds over 100,000 distinct CDR3 sequences, 7% seen once. Source material: blood, either unsorted or a sorted T cell fraction (not recorded which). Receptor source: a male donor with ankylosing spondylitis or in good health (not recorded which).

This clonotype was observed many times. This chain joins TRBV20-1 and TRBJ2-3; D is uncertain. V was clipped by 2 bases and J by 0 bases, with 6 bases between them. The germline V gene encodes CDR1 DFQATT and CDR2 SNEGSKA (reference sequence). The CDR3 sequence is 13 residues long. CDR3 amino acids: CSARILSTDTQYF. CDR3 sequence (DNA): TGCAGTGCTAGAATCCTGAGCACAGATACGCAGTATTTT.

This clonotype was recorded a few times. The chain employs TRBV28 and TRBJ2-5; no reliable D call. V was trimmed by 4 bases and J by 3 bases, leaving 6 bases between them. This CDR3 comprises 12 residues. Germline lookup yields CDR1 MDHEN and CDR2 SYDVKM. This chain's CDR3 is CASSWGEETQYF. CDR3 coding DNA: TGTGCCAGCAGTTGGGGTGAAGAGACCCAGTACTTC.

This clonotype was counted many times. The chain uses TRBV15 and TRBJ2-3, with TRBD2 matching 8 bases. The V gene's germline CDR1 is LNHNV and CDR2 YYDKDF (reference sequence). The CDR3 spans 15 residues. The trim removed 0 bases at V and 2 bases at J, leaving 1 base unmatched. In DNA, the CDR3 is TGTGCCACCAGCAGAGATAGCGGGGACACAGATACGCAGTATTTT. The encoded protein is CATSRDSGDTDTQYF.

There are many counts of this clonotype. The rearrangement uses TRBV25-1 and TRBJ2-1; 8 nucleotides align to TRBD2. The CDR3 is made up of 15 amino acids. V gave up 6 bases and J gave up 5 bases; unmatched junction bases: 9. The germline gives CDR1 MGHDK, CDR2 SYGVNS. CDR3 loop: CASSQTSVHDNEQFF. For the CDR3, the DNA is TGTGCCAGCAGCCAGACTAGCGTGCATGACAATGAGCAGTTCTTC.

The sample holds many counts of this clonotype. The chain links TRBV6-2 or TRBV6-3 to TRBJ2-1, with D uncertain. This CDR3 is built from 12 residues. V lost 2 bases to trimming and J lost 4 bases, with 3 bases between them. Germline assignment: CDR1 MNHEY and CDR2 SVGEGT. This chain's CDR3 is CASSYRYNEQFF. Written as DNA, the CDR3 is TGTGCCAGCAGTTACCGGTACAATGAGCAGTTCTTC.

Many counts were recorded for this clonotype. Relative to the germline gene, one junction end is altered; a read error may explain this. CDR3: CASSQRGNQETQYF. The DNA for the CDR3 is TGTGCTAGCAGCCAACGCGGGAACCAAGAGACCCAGTACTTC. The chain uses TRBV7-7 and TRBJ2-5; weak D call: TRBD2 (6 bases). The CDR3 is made up of 14 amino acids. Germline CDR1 and CDR2: SSHAT and FNYEAQ (reference sequence).

There are many counts of this clonotype. The chain is built from TRBV5-1 and TRBJ2-7; 8 nucleotides match TRBD1. Germline V lookup: CDR1 SGHRS, CDR2 YFSETQ. The V gene end was trimmed by 4 bases and the J gene end by 3 bases; junction bases not matched to a gene: 3. The CDR3 has 13 residues. The CDR3 protein is CASSRGQDYEQYF. DNA of the CDR3: TGCGCCAGCAGCAGGGGACAGGACTACGAGCAGTACTTC.

This clonotype has at least ten counts. The CDR3 region is CASSPGTNSGEQYF. The CDR3, as DNA: TGTGCCAGCAGCCCCGGGACTAATTCTGGAGAGCAGTACTTC. The J gene is TRBJ2-7, the V gene TRBV12-3 or TRBV12-4; 7 bases line up with TRBD2. The CDR3 loop spans 14 amino acids. The V segment lost 6 bases and the J segment 7 bases; nucleotides outside the gene matches: 12.